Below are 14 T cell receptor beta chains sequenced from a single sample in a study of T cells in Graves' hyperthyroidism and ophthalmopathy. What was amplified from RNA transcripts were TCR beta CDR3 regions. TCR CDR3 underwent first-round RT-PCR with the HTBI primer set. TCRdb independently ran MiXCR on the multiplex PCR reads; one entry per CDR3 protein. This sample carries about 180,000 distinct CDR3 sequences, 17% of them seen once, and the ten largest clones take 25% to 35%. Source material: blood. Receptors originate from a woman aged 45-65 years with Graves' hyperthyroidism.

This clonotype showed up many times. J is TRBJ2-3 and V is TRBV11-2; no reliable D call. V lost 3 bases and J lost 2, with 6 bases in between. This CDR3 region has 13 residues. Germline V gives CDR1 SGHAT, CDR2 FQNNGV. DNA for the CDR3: TGTGCCAGCAGCTTCCATTACACAGATACGCAGTATTTT. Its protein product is CASSFHYTDTQYF.

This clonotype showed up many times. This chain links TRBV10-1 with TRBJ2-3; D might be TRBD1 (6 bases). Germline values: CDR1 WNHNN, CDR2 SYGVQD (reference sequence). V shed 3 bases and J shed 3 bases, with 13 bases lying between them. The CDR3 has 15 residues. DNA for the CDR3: TGCGCCAGCAGTGATCCAGGGCAGGGGACAGATACGCAGTATTTT. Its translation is CASSDPGQGTDTQYF.

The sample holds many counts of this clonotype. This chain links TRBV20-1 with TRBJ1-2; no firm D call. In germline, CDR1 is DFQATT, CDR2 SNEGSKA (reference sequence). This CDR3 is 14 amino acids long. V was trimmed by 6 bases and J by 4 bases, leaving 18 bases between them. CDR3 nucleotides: TGCAGTGCCATCTTACAGAGAGGTGCCTATGGCTACACCTTC. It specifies CSAILQRGAYGYTF.

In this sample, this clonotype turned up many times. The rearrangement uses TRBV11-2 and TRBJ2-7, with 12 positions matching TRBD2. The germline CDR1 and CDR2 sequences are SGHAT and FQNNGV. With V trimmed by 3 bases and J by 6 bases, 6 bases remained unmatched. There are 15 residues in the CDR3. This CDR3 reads CASSFTSGGRGEQYF. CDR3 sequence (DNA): TGTGCCAGCAGCTTTACTAGCGGGGGGCGAGGCGAGCAGTACTTC.

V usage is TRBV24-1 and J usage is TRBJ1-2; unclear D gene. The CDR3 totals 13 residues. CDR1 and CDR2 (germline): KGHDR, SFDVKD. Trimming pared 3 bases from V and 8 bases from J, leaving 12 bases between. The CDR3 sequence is CATSDARQAGYTF. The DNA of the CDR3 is TGTGCCACCAGTGATGCCCGCCAGGCGGGCTACACCTTC.

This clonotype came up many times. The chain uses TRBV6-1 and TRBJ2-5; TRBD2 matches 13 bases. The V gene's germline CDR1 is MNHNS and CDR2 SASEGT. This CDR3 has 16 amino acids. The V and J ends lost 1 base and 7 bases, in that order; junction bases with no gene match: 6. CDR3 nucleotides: TGTGCCAGCAGTGAAGGACTAGCGGGGGGACAGGGGACCCAGTACTTC. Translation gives CASSEGLAGGQGTQYF.

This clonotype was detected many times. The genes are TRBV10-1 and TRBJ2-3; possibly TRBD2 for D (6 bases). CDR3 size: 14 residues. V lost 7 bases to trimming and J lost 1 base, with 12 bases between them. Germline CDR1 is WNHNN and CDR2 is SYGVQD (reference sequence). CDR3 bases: TGCGCCAGCATCCCGGGACTCCGCACAGATACGCAGTATTTT. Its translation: CASIPGLRTDTQYF.

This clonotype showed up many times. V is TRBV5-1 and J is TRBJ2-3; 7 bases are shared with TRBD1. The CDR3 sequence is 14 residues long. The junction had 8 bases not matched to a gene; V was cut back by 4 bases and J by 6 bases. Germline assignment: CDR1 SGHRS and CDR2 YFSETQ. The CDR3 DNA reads TGCGCCAGCAGCATGGGGACAGAAGGGGATACGCAGTATTTT. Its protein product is CASSMGTEGDTQYF.

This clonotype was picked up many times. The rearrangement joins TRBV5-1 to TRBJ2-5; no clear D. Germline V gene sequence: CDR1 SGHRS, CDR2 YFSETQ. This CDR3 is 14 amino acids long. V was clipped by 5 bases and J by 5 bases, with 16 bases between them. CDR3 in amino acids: CASREILEGETQYF. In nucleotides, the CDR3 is TGCGCCAGCAGAGAGATACTGGAAGGCGAGACCCAGTACTTC.

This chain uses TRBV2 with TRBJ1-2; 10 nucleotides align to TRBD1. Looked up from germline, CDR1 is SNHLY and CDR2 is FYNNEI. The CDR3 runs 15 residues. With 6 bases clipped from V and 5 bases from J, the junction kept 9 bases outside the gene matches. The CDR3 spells CASRAGTGDLYGYTF. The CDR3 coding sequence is TGTGCCAGCAGAGCCGGGACAGGGGACCTATATGGCTACACCTTC.

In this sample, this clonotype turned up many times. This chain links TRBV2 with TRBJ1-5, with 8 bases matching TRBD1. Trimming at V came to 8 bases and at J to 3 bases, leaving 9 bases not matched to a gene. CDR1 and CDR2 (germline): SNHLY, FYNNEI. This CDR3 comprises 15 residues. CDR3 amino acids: CASGPTGAINQPQHF. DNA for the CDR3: TGTGCCAGCGGGCCGACAGGGGCGATCAATCAGCCCCAGCATTTT.

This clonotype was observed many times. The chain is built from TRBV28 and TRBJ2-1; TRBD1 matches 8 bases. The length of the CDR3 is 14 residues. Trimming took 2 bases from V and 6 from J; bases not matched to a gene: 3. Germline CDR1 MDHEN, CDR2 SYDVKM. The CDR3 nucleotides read TGTGCCAGCAGTTTAGGACAGGGACCCAATGAGCAGTTCTTC. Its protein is CASSLGQGPNEQFF.

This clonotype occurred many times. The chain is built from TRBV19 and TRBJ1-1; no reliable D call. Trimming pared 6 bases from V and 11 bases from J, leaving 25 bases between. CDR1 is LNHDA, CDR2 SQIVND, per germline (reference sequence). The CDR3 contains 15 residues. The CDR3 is CASRIAPAGSPPAFF. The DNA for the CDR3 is TGTGCCAGTAGGATTGCGCCAGCGGGCTCTCCACCGGCTTTCTTT.

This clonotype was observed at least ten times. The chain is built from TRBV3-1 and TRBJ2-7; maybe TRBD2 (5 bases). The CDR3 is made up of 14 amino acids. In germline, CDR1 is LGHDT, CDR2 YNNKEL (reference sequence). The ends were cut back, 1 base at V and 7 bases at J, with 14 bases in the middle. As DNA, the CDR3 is TGTGCCAGCAGCCAAGGGAGGCAGACTGGGGAGCAGTACTTC. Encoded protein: CASSQGRQTGEQYF.